One and the same sample provided the 31 T cell receptor beta chains below, sequenced in a study of T cells after somatic rescue of genetic block. Clones were sequenced by immunoSEQ multiplex PCR, and TCRdb holds only the in-frame ones, with some missing. Of roughly 70,000 clones listed, under 95% were seen once; the top ten hold approximately 3%. The sample comprised peripheral blood mononuclear cells (PBMCs). These receptors were obtained from a man in his forties.

J is TRBJ2-1 and V is TRBV18; unclear D gene. Germline V gene sequence: CDR1 KGHSH, CDR2 LQKENI. This CDR3 has 14 residues. Deletions cut 5 bases from V and 1 base from J, with 9 bases between. DNA of the CDR3: TGTGCCAGCTCAACAGAAGGTTCCTACAATGAGCAGTTCTTC. Translation: CASSTEGSYNEQFF.

CDR3 sequence reads: CAWSADRTFSGNTIYF. In DNA, the CDR3 is TGTGCCTGGAGTGCGGACAGGACGTTCTCTGGAAACACCATATATTTT. The chain has TRBV30 and TRBJ1-3, with 7 bases lining up with TRBD1. V gave up 1 base and J gave up 0 bases; unmatched junction bases: 6. The germline V gene has CDR1 GTSNPN and CDR2 SVGIG (reference sequence). This CDR3 is built from 16 residues.

The V and J genes are TRBV5-1 and TRBJ2-3; D possibly matches TRBD1 or TRBD2 (5 bases each). Germline assignment: CDR1 SGHRS and CDR2 YFSETQ. The CDR3 is 14 residues long. Trimming left V 2 bases short and J 3 bases short, with 10 bases between. The DNA for the CDR3 is TGCGCCAGCAGCTTTCGGGACGCTACAGATACGCAGTATTTT. This translates into CASSFRDATDTQYF.

The chain joins TRBV6-5 to TRBJ2-7, with D tentatively TRBD1 or TRBD2 (5 bases each). V was cut by 6 bases and J by 6 bases, with 15 bases left in between. Germline-derived CDR1 and CDR2 are MNHEY and SVGAGI. The CDR3 runs to 13 residues. The CDR3 sequence: CASSLGRNSEQYF. CDR3 sequence (DNA): TGTGCCAGCAGCCTGGGACGTAACTCCGAGCAGTACTTC.

The V call is TRBV6-6, the J call TRBJ1-1, with D maybe TRBD1 (5 bases). The CDR3 runs 14 residues. Germline values: CDR1 MNHNY, CDR2 SVGAGI (reference sequence). Between the trimmed V and J ends, which lost 5 bases and 0 bases, there was a span of 10 bases. The CDR3: CASSERGLNTEAFF. CDR3 sequence (DNA): TGTGCCAGCAGTGAGAGGGGCCTGAACACTGAAGCTTTCTTT.

This sequence joins TRBV6-1 and TRBJ1-2; TRBD1 might be the D (5 bases). CDR3 length: 13 residues. CDR1 is MNHNS and CDR2 is SASEGT in the germline V gene. Deletions cut 1 base from V and 8 bases from J, with 11 bases between. The CDR3 region is CASSEERGEGYTF. The CDR3 DNA is TGTGCCAGCAGTGAAGAGCGGGGGGAAGGCTACACCTTC.

Points on this clone: Other DNA variants within this sample encode the same CDR3. This chain links TRBV7-9 with TRBJ1-5; D is unresolved. CDR1 is SEHNR and CDR2 is FQNEAQ in the germline V gene (reference sequence). Trimming took 3 bases from V and 7 from J, leaving 7 bases between them. There are 12 residues in the CDR3. Written as DNA, the CDR3 is TGTGCCAGCAGCTTTCCGGGGCAGCCCCAGCATTTT. This sequence encodes CASSFPGQPQHF.

The CDR3 bases are TGTGCCAGCAGCGCCCCGGGGTATGGGGGCGACTATGGCTACACCTTC. Encoded protein: CASSAPGYGGDYGYTF. This chain connects TRBV5-8 to TRBJ1-2; D may be TRBD1 (6 bases). Trimming left V 4 bases short and J 3 bases short, with 19 bases between. Looked up from germline, CDR1 is SGHTS and CDR2 is YDEGEE. The CDR3 runs 16 residues.

This clone was recorded only once. In nucleotides, the CDR3 is TGTGCCAGCAGCGTAGCAGGGGGCGCATTAGAGACCCAGTACTTC. Its translation is CASSVAGGALETQYF. The rearrangement uses TRBV9 and TRBJ2-5; 8 bases fit TRBD1. V shed 0 bases, J shed 4 bases, and the junction held 5 bases outside the gene matches. CDR1 is SGDLS, CDR2 YYNGEE, per germline. This CDR3 contains 15 residues.

This chain links TRBV2 with TRBJ1-4; no firm D call. Trimming took off 4 bases at V and 0 bases at J, with 9 bases between the two ends. The CDR3 covers 15 residues. From germline, CDR1 is SNHLY and CDR2 FYNNEI. This CDR3 reads CASSAGDATNEKLFF. CDR3 coding DNA: TGTGCCAGCAGTGCCGGTGATGCAACTAATGAAAAACTGTTTTTT.

The chain joins TRBV19 to TRBJ1-1; D is uncertain. Trimming pared 10 bases from V and 1 base from J, leaving 4 bases between. The CDR3 sequence is 10 residues long. CDR1 and CDR2 from the germline V gene are LNHDA and SQIVND (reference sequence). CDR3 residues: CATANTEAFF. CDR3 DNA: TGTGCCACCGCGAACACTGAAGCTTTCTTT.

V gene TRBV18 combines with J gene TRBJ1-4, with TRBD1 identical over 7 bases. Germline CDR1 is KGHSH and CDR2 is LQKENI. There are 16 residues in the CDR3. The V and J ends lost 1 base and 7 bases, in that order; junction bases with no gene match: 9. CDR3 sequence reads: CASSPRGQARGEKLFF. CDR3 nucleotides: TGTGCCAGCTCACCACGAGGACAGGCGAGGGGTGAAAAACTGTTTTTT.

V gene TRBV4-1 combines with J gene TRBJ2-5; maybe TRBD2 (6 bases). The CDR3 is made up of 15 amino acids. Trimming removed 4 bases from V and 4 bases from J, with 16 bases in between. Germline values: CDR1 MGHRA, CDR2 YSYEKL. Here the CDR3 DNA reads TGCGCCAGCAGCCTGAGGCAGGAGGGGCGAGAGACCCAGTACTTC. Its translation: CASSLRQEGRETQYF.

This rearrangement joins TRBV7-6 to TRBJ2-1, with 8 bases aligning to TRBD1. Looked up from germline, CDR1 is SGHVS and CDR2 is FNYEAQ. The CDR3 covers 16 residues. J lost 6 bases, V lost 3 bases, and 10 bases had no gene match. The CDR3 here is CASSLWGQVVGNEQFF. The CDR3 region has the DNA TGTGCCAGCAGCTTGTGGGGACAGGTAGTGGGCAATGAGCAGTTCTTC.

This rearrangement joins TRBV9 to TRBJ2-5; D is uncertain. The CDR3 extends over 13 amino acids. V lost 0 bases to trimming and J lost 5 bases, with 8 bases between them. Per the germline V gene, CDR1 is SGDLS and CDR2 is YYNGEE. The CDR3 DNA follows: TGTGCCAGCAGCGTAGGTTTCGGTGAGACCCAGTACTTC. This codes for CASSVGFGETQYF.

The chain couples TRBV15 to TRBJ2-1; D gene ambiguous. V lost 6 bases and J lost 0, with 9 bases in between. This CDR3 is 14 amino acids long. Germline assignment: CDR1 LNHNV and CDR2 YYDKDF (reference sequence). The CDR3 region is CATSSLSSYNEQFF. CDR3 in DNA: TGTGCCACCAGTAGCTTGAGCTCCTACAATGAGCAGTTCTTC.

The table lists this clone with a few counts. V is TRBV5-1 and J is TRBJ2-7; 7 bases fit TRBD1. CDR3 length equals 17 residues. CDR1 is SGHRS and CDR2 is YFSETQ in the germline V gene. Germline trimming cut 0 bases from V and 0 bases from J; bases unmatched to any gene: 9. The CDR3 nucleotides are TGCGCCAGCAGCTTGGGACGGGACAGCATTAGCTCCTACGAGCAGTACTTC. As protein: CASSLGRDSISSYEQYF.

The chain employs TRBV5-4 and TRBJ1-6; D ambiguous. V lost 2 bases to trimming and J lost 7 bases, with 7 bases between them. Germline assignment: CDR1 SGHNT and CDR2 YYREEE (reference sequence). This CDR3 contains 13 residues. CDR3 DNA: TGTGCCAGCAGCTTAATTCGGAATTCACCCCTCCACTTT. This codes for CASSLIRNSPLHF.

V usage is TRBV2 and J usage is TRBJ2-3, with D perhaps being TRBD1 or TRBD2 (5 bases each). The germline V gene encodes CDR1 SNHLY and CDR2 FYNNEI. The ends were cut back, 8 bases at V and 3 bases at J, with 12 bases in the middle. The CDR3 totals 13 residues. The CDR3: CASWIWGTDTQYF. CDR3 DNA: TGTGCCAGCTGGATCTGGGGGACAGATACGCAGTATTTT.

The gene calls are TRBV28 and TRBJ1-5; tentatively, D is TRBD1 (6 bases). The CDR3 sequence is 15 residues long. Trimming left V 5 bases short and J 7 bases short, with 18 bases between. The germline V gene encodes CDR1 MDHEN and CDR2 SYDVKM. CDR3 DNA sequence: TGTGCCAGCAGTCCCCACCCGCAGGGGCGACAGCCCCAGCATTTT. Translated, it gives CASSPHPQGRQPQHF. The full variable domain, in which reference TRBV28 and TRBJ1-5 provide the parts outside the CDR3, is DVKVTQSSRYLVKRTGEKVFLECVQDMDHENMFWYRQDPGLGLRLIYFSYDVKMKEKGDIPEGYSVSREKKERFSLILESASTNQTSMYLCASSPHPQGRQPQHFGDGTRLSIL.

This chain joins TRBV4-1 and TRBJ2-7, with D possibly matching TRBD1 (6 bases). The CDR3 covers 16 residues. Per germline, CDR1 MGHRA and CDR2 YSYEKL. The ends were cut back, 2 bases at V and 3 bases at J, with 17 bases in the middle. CDR3 sequence: CASSQNLGTFGYEQYF. The CDR3 DNA follows: TGCGCCAGCAGCCAAAATCTAGGGACATTCGGCTACGAGCAGTACTTC.

The J gene is TRBJ2-7, the V gene TRBV10-1; 7 bases are shared with TRBD2. The CDR3 has 15 residues. V lost 2 bases to trimming and J lost 1 base; unmatched junction nucleotides: 5. The germline V gene has CDR1 WNHNN and CDR2 SYGVQD (reference sequence). Written as DNA, the CDR3 is TGCGCCAGCAGTGAGGAGGTGGGGGGGTCCTACGAGCAGTACTTC. This translates into CASSEEVGGSYEQYF.

The chain recombines TRBV27 with TRBJ2-3; TRBD2 agrees at 9 bases. The CDR3 covers 13 residues. CDR1 is MNHEY, CDR2 SMNVEV, per germline (reference sequence). With V trimmed by 6 bases and J by 4 bases, 2 bases remained unmatched. CDR3 residues: CASRASGADTQYF. The CDR3 DNA follows: TGTGCCAGCAGGGCTAGCGGGGCAGATACGCAGTATTTT.

The chain uses TRBV28 and TRBJ1-2; TRBD1 might be the D (5 bases). The CDR3 consists of 14 residues. V gave up 2 bases and J gave up 8 bases, with 15 bases separating them. Germline lookup yields CDR1 MDHEN and CDR2 SYDVKM. The CDR3 spells CASSLPGFRGGYTF. The CDR3 coding sequence is TGTGCCAGCAGTTTACCAGGGTTTCGGGGAGGCTACACCTTC.

The chain links TRBV6-5 to TRBJ2-2; D might be TRBD1 (6 bases). Trimming stripped 6 bases from V and 1 base from J, with 6 bases between. The germline V gene has CDR1 MNHEY and CDR2 SVGAGI. The CDR3 runs to 13 residues. CDR3 region: CASSRGNTGELFF. In DNA form, the CDR3 reads TGTGCCAGCAGCAGGGGGAACACCGGGGAGCTGTTTTTT.

A single count supports this clone. This chain links TRBV6-5 with TRBJ2-7; 11 nucleotides align to TRBD1. With V trimmed by 5 bases and J by 2 bases, 5 bases remained unmatched. Germline CDR1 MNHEY, CDR2 SVGAGI. The CDR3 is 15 residues long. The chain's CDR3 is CASSAPGQGAYEQYF. The CDR3 nucleotides read TGTGCCAGCAGTGCGCCGGGACAGGGGGCCTACGAGCAGTACTTC.

The V call is TRBV12-5, the J call TRBJ2-1, with 8 bases fitting TRBD2. This CDR3 is 14 amino acids long. Germline CDR1 reads LGHNT; CDR2 reads FRNRAP. After removal of 6 bases from V and 7 bases from J, the junction contained 8 bases not matched to a gene. The CDR3 region has the DNA TGTGCTAGTGGCTCCAGCGGGAGTTGGAATGAGCAGTTCTTC. Its protein is CASGSSGSWNEQFF.

The chain uses TRBV18 and TRBJ1-1; 7 bases map to TRBD1. The CDR3 contains 15 residues. Germline V gives CDR1 KGHSH, CDR2 LQKENI. Trimming at V came to 3 bases and at J to 5 bases, leaving 9 bases not matched to a gene. The CDR3 DNA sequence: TGTGCCAGCTCACCCCAGGGGGGCATGGATACTGAAGCTTTCTTT. It yields the protein CASSPQGGMDTEAFF.

The genes are TRBV7-9 and TRBJ2-5, with D possibly being TRBD2 (5 bases). Germline-derived CDR1 and CDR2 are SEHNR and FQNEAQ (reference sequence). The CDR3 is made up of 16 amino acids. V dropped 5 bases and J dropped 1 base, with 17 bases sitting between them. The CDR3 DNA sequence: TGTGCCAGCAGCGAGCTGTCTCGGGATATCCAAGAGACCCAGTACTTC. This sequence encodes CASSELSRDIQETQYF.

CDR3 in DNA: TGTGCCAGCAACTGGGGGGCCGGCACAGATACGCAGTATTTT. Protein product: CASNWGAGTDTQYF. The chain employs TRBV11-2 and TRBJ2-3; D tentatively fits TRBD1 or TRBD2 (6 bases each). Germline V gene data show CDR1 as SGHAT and CDR2 as FQNNGV. The CDR3 runs to 14 residues. V lost 7 bases and J 1 base, leaving 12 bases between the germline ends.

The rearrangement links TRBV10-1 to TRBJ1-2; 9 nucleotides agree with TRBD1. Per germline, CDR1 WNHNN and CDR2 SYGVQD (reference sequence). The CDR3 spans 13 residues. Trimming at V came to 6 bases and at J to 8 bases, leaving 7 bases not matched to a gene. In DNA, the CDR3 is TGCGCCAGCAGCCCCCGGACAGGGGTGGGCTACACCTTC. This sequence encodes CASSPRTGVGYTF.